The TCR beta chain under discussion was sequenced for a study of shared clonotypes between healthy human individuals. Study findings and constraints: The expectation was that sequencing depth would affect clonotype sharing among donors.

Regarding this clone: Its cognate antigen is unknown.

Clones were sequenced by immunoSEQ multiplex PCR, and TCRdb holds only the in-frame ones, with some missing. In the table there are hundreds of thousands of clones, less than 80% of which are singletons. The ends lost 0 bases at V and 4 bases at J; junction bases unmatched: 3. The CDR3 has 17 amino acids. Per germline, CDR1 SEHNR and CDR2 FQNEAQ (reference sequence). The genes are TRBV7-9 and TRBJ2-5, with 15 bases that match TRBD2. This sequence was found in a woman in her thirties in good health. Sequencing was performed on memory CD4+ T cells sorted from blood. Subset in this sample: CD45RA-negative fraction. CDR3 sequence: CASSLAKGLAGGETQYF. As DNA, the CDR3 is TGTGCCAGCAGCTTAGCGAAGGGACTAGCGGGAGGAGAGACCCAGTACTTC.